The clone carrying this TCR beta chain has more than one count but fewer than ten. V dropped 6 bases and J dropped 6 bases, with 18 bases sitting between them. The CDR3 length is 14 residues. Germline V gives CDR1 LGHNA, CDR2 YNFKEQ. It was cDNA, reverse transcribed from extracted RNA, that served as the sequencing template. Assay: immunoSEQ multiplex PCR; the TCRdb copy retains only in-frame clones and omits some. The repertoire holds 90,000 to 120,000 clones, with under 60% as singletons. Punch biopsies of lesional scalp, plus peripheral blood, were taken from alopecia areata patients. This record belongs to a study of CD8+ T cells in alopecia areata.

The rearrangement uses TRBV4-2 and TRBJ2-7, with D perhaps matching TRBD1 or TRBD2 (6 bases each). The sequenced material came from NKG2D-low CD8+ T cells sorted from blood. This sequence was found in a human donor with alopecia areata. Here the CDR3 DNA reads TGTGCCAGCAGTCTCAACCGGGGGCTGGTCGAGCAGTACTTC. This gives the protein CASSLNRGLVEQYF.